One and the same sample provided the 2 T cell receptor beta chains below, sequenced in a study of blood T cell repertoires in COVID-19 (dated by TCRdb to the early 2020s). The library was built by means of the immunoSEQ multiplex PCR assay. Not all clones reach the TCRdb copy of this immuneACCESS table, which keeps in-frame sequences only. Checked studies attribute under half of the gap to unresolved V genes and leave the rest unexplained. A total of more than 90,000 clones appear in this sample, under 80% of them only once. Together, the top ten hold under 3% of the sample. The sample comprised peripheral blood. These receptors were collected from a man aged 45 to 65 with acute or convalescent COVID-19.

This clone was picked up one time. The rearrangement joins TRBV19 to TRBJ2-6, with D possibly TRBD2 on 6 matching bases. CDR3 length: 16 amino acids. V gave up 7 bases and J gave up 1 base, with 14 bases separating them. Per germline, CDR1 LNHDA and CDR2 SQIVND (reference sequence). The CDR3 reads CASNPNGGSGANVLTF. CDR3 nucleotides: TGTGCCAGTAACCCGAACGGGGGTTCTGGGGCCAACGTCCTGACTTTC.

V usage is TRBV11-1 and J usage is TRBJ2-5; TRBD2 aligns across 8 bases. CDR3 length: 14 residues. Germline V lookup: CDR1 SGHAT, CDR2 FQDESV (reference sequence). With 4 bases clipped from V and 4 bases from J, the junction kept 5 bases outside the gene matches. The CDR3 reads CASSSGTRIETQYF. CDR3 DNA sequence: TGTGCCAGCAGCTCCGGGACTAGAATAGAGACCCAGTACTTC.